One sample yielded the 28 T cell receptor beta chains listed below, sequenced in a study of blood T cell repertoires in COVID-19. Repertoires were generated with immunoSEQ multiplex PCR, while TCRdb's copy carries only in-frame clones and drops some. Found here are hundreds of thousands of clones, 70% to 90% of them singletons; the top ten hold less than 9%. Source material: peripheral blood. Receptors were obtained from a woman in her forties or fifties with COVID-19, enrolled during active disease.

The DNA for the CDR3 is TGTGCCAGTACTGCGGACAGGGGTTCCTACGAGCAGTACTTC. Protein product: CASTADRGSYEQYF. The chain combines TRBV19 with TRBJ2-7; 9 positions match TRBD1. The CDR3 is made up of 14 amino acids. CDR1 is LNHDA and CDR2 is SQIVND in the germline V gene (reference sequence). The ends lost 7 bases at V and 1 base at J; junction bases unmatched: 5.

The rearrangement uses TRBV5-1 and TRBJ2-1; TRBD1 matches 8 bases. Trimming took 5 bases from V and 10 from J; bases not matched to a gene: 11. The length of the CDR3 is 14 residues. The germline V gene has CDR1 SGHRS and CDR2 YFSETQ. The CDR3 region has the DNA TGCGCCAGCAGTGTACGGCAGGGGGCCTGGGAGCAGTTCTTC. This gives the protein CASSVRQGAWEQFF.

This clone was detected only once. The chain carries TRBV2 and TRBJ2-3; a possible D gene is TRBD1 (6 bases). The germline CDR1 and CDR2 sequences are SNHLY and FYNNEI. The CDR3 spans 15 residues. The V end lost 3 bases, the J end lost 2 bases, and 12 bases lay between the germline ends. The DNA for the CDR3 is TGTGCCAGCAGTGAGGGGGCGGTAACCACAGATACGCAGTATTTT. It encodes CASSEGAVTTDTQYF.

This clone was counted ten times or more. Other DNA variants within this sample encode the same CDR3. The chain combines TRBV3-1 (or the pseudogene TRBV3-2) with TRBJ1-5, with no clear D. The V gene's germline CDR1 is LGHDT and CDR2 YNNKEL (reference sequence). V was trimmed by 2 bases and J by 6 bases, leaving 5 bases between them. The CDR3 contains 12 residues. Here the CDR3 reads CASSQRGQPQHF. The CDR3 coding sequence is TGTGCCAGCAGCCAACGGGGTCAGCCCCAGCATTTT.

The chain employs TRBV4-1 and TRBJ2-2; the match to TRBD2 covers 7 bases. V lost 7 bases and J lost 2; bases outside the gene matches: 19. The CDR3 totals 19 residues. CDR1 MGHRA and CDR2 YSYEKL come from the germline V gene. In nucleotides, the CDR3 is TGCGCCAGCACCCCTCCGGGGGGTGGCGGGACCCGAAACACCGGGGAGCTGTTTTTT. Translating it yields CASTPPGGGGTRNTGELFF.

This chain connects TRBV5-8 to TRBJ1-5; D uncertain. Germline-derived CDR1 and CDR2 are SGHTS and YDEGEE. The CDR3 extends over 15 amino acids. The germline V and J ends were trimmed by 5 bases and 2 bases, with 14 bases remaining between them. CDR3 nucleotide sequence: TGTGCCAGCAGGCCGAAAGCCTTGGGCAATCAGCCCCAGCATTTT. Translation: CASRPKALGNQPQHF.

The chain employs TRBV5-8 and TRBJ1-5; 7 nucleotides agree with TRBD1. The germline CDR1 and CDR2 sequences are SGHTS and YDEGEE. The CDR3 sequence is 16 residues long. Trimming removed 4 bases from V and 5 bases from J; junction bases left unmatched: 12. The CDR3 bases are TGTGCCAGCAGCCCCAGGTTAACAGGGGTCGATCAGCCCCAGCATTTT. The encoded protein is CASSPRLTGVDQPQHF.

This chain links TRBV9 with TRBJ1-2; possible D gene TRBD1, 5 bases. The V end lost 0 bases, the J end lost 5 bases, and 11 bases lay between the germline ends. Per germline, CDR1 SGDLS and CDR2 YYNGEE. CDR3 length equals 14 residues. CDR3 loop: CASSVDGGMYGYTF. CDR3 in DNA: TGTGCCAGCAGCGTAGACGGGGGGATGTATGGCTACACCTTC.

The J gene is TRBJ1-6, the V gene TRBV4-2; D is uncertain. The germline V and J ends were trimmed by 0 bases and 2 bases, with 5 bases remaining between them. Per germline, CDR1 LGHNA and CDR2 YNFKEQ. The CDR3 runs to 15 residues. The CDR3 protein is CASSQDVTYNSPLHF. Here the CDR3 DNA reads TGTGCCAGCAGCCAAGACGTAACCTATAATTCACCCCTCCACTTT.

This clone showed up just once. The chain carries TRBV11-3 and TRBJ2-2; D call uncertain. V was clipped by 3 bases and J by 4 bases, with 6 bases between them. CDR1 and CDR2 (germline): SGHNT, YENEEA. This CDR3 contains 13 residues. CDR3 amino acids: CASSFDSTGELFF. In DNA form, the CDR3 reads TGTGCCAGCAGCTTTGATAGCACCGGGGAGCTGTTTTTT.

The chain uses TRBV29-1 and TRBJ2-2, with D possibly TRBD2 on 5 matching bases. CDR3 length: 12 amino acids. Per the germline V gene, CDR1 is SQVTM and CDR2 is ANQGSEA. V was shortened by 4 bases and J by 4 bases, with 7 bases between the two germline ends. In nucleotides, the CDR3 is TGCAGCGTTGGGGCGGGCACCGGGGAGCTGTTTTTT. Its protein is CSVGAGTGELFF.

CDR3 in DNA: TGTGCCGTGCATAGCGGGGGTAACACCGGGGAGCTGTTTTTT. This sequence encodes CAVHSGGNTGELFF. The chain employs TRBV27 and TRBJ2-2, with 9 bases identical to TRBD2. The length of the CDR3 is 14 residues. V shed 11 bases, J shed 2 bases, and the junction held 6 bases outside the gene matches. Looked up from germline, CDR1 is MNHEY and CDR2 is SMNVEV (reference sequence).

A single count supports this clone. This chain links TRBV27 with TRBJ1-3; 7 nucleotides match TRBD1. Per germline, CDR1 MNHEY and CDR2 SMNVEV (reference sequence). CDR3 length: 15 residues. The V segment lost 4 bases and the J segment 6 bases; nucleotides outside the gene matches: 9. CDR3 nucleotides: TGTGCCAGCAGTTCTCTCGGGACAGCCGTAAACACCATATATTTT. This encodes CASSSLGTAVNTIYF.

The rearrangement uses TRBV13 and TRBJ2-3, with D tentatively TRBD2 (5 bases). V dropped 4 bases and J dropped 0 bases, with 11 bases sitting between them. Per germline, CDR1 PRHDT and CDR2 FYEKMQ (reference sequence). The CDR3 is 15 residues long. As DNA, the CDR3 is TGTGCCAGCAGCTCGGGGTTACGAAGCACAGATACGCAGTATTTT. This translates into CASSSGLRSTDTQYF.

The chain joins TRBV19 to TRBJ2-5; D ambiguous. V was shortened by 10 bases and J by 2 bases, with 5 bases between the two germline ends. The CDR3 runs to 10 residues. Germline values: CDR1 LNHDA, CDR2 SQIVND (reference sequence). This CDR3 reads CATTQETQYF. The CDR3, as DNA: TGTGCCACTACTCAAGAGACCCAGTACTTC.

Notes on this clone: Other DNA sequences in the sample encode the same CDR3. V usage is TRBV30 and J usage is TRBJ1-1, with no clear D. This CDR3 comprises 12 residues. Germline assignment: CDR1 GTSNPN and CDR2 SVGIG (reference sequence). V was cut by 2 bases and J by 0 bases, with 4 bases left in between. The CDR3 sequence: CAWSPMNTEAFF. In nucleotides, the CDR3 is TGTGCCTGGAGTCCCATGAACACTGAAGCTTTCTTT. Using reference TRBV30 and TRBJ1-1 for the parts outside the CDR3, the full variable domain is SQTIHQWPATLVQPVGSPLSLECTVEGTSNPNLYWYRQAAGRGLQLLFYSVGIGQISSEVPQNLSASRPQDRQFILSSKKLLLSDSGFYLCAWSPMNTEAFFGQGTRLTVV.

The chain employs TRBV2 and TRBJ1-1, with 8 bases identical to TRBD1. V shed 7 bases and J 0 bases; nucleotides not matched to a gene: 4. This CDR3 spans 14 amino acids. Germline V lookup: CDR1 SNHLY, CDR2 FYNNEI. CDR3 DNA sequence: TGTGCCAGCACCTTACAGGGGGTGAACACTGAAGCTTTCTTT. As protein: CASTLQGVNTEAFF.

The chain employs TRBV7-2 and TRBJ2-7, with 8 bases that match TRBD1. Per the germline V gene, CDR1 is SGHTA and CDR2 is FQGNSA. The J segment lost 0 bases and the V segment lost 5 bases, leaving 9 bases of the junction unmatched. This CDR3 region has 16 residues. CDR3 protein: CASSPRTGRSSYEQYF. CDR3 nucleotide sequence: TGTGCCAGCAGCCCTCGGACAGGGAGAAGCTCCTACGAGCAGTACTTC.

This clone was observed a few times. This sequence joins TRBV6-1 and TRBJ2-7; TRBD2 agrees at 8 bases. Trimming cost V 7 bases and J 5 bases; bases outside gene matches: 13. The germline V gene has CDR1 MNHNS and CDR2 SASEGT. The CDR3 is 15 amino acids. CDR3 nucleotides: TGTGCCAGCACCTACGCGGGGGGCCGATACGACGAGCAGTACTTC. This gives the protein CASTYAGGRYDEQYF.

This sequence joins TRBV2 and TRBJ1-5; the D is unclear. From germline, CDR1 is SNHLY and CDR2 FYNNEI. The V end lost 3 bases, the J end lost 1 base, and 10 bases lay between the germline ends. This CDR3 is 15 amino acids long. The CDR3 sequence is CASSERVRSNQPQHF. The CDR3 DNA reads TGTGCCAGCAGTGAGAGGGTAAGGAGCAATCAGCCCCAGCATTTT.

This clone was picked up one time. The chain combines TRBV15 with TRBJ1-5, with a tentative D call TRBD1 (5 bases). Trimming removed 4 bases from V and 4 bases from J, with 14 bases in between. CDR3 size: 15 residues. CDR1 LNHNV and CDR2 YYDKDF come from the germline V gene (reference sequence). The CDR3 is CATSTFRQTNQPQHF. Written as DNA, the CDR3 is TGTGCCACCAGCACTTTCCGACAGACTAATCAGCCCCAGCATTTT.

J is TRBJ1-2 and V is TRBV6-6; 12 bases fit TRBD1. Losses at the gene ends were 6 bases for V and 8 bases for J; bases not matched to a gene: 4. The CDR3 is made up of 13 amino acids. Germline assignment: CDR1 MNHNY and CDR2 SVGAGI (reference sequence). DNA for the CDR3: TGTGCCAGCAGGGGACAGGGGGCTGGGGGCTACACCTTC. Protein sequence: CASRGQGAGGYTF.

This clone was detected only a few times. The CDR3 loop reads CSVIEGARGYTDTQYF. CDR3 DNA: TGCAGCGTCATAGAGGGTGCTAGAGGTTACACAGATACGCAGTATTTT. This rearrangement joins TRBV29-1 to TRBJ2-3; a possible D gene is TRBD2 (5 bases). This CDR3 is 16 amino acids long. V shed 6 bases and J shed 2 bases, with 21 bases lying between them. Germline-derived CDR1 and CDR2 are SQVTM and ANQGSEA.

The chain is built from TRBV11-2 and TRBJ1-1; D is undetermined. CDR1 is SGHAT, CDR2 FQNNGV, per germline. The CDR3 covers 14 residues. Trimming left V 1 base short and J 10 bases short, with 16 bases between. CDR3: CASSLAGVSSGAFF. The DNA for the CDR3 is TGTGCCAGCAGCTTAGCCGGGGTCTCGTCTGGAGCTTTCTTT.

The gene calls are TRBV7-2 and TRBJ2-7; 11 positions agree with TRBD1. The germline CDR1 and CDR2 sequences are SGHTA and FQGNSA. V dropped 1 base and J dropped 4; count of bases not matched to a gene: 3. The CDR3 has 15 amino acids. The CDR3 DNA reads as TGTGCCAGCAGCTTAGGAGGACAGGGGGCTTACGAGCAGTACTTC. Encoded protein: CASSLGGQGAYEQYF.

This chain connects TRBV5-4 to TRBJ1-1; no firm D call. V was clipped by 1 base and J by 0 bases, with 13 bases between them. The V gene's germline CDR1 is SGHNT and CDR2 YYREEE (reference sequence). The CDR3 is made up of 16 amino acids. The CDR3 here is CASSLSAWNMNTEAFF. For the CDR3, the DNA is TGTGCCAGCAGCTTGTCAGCGTGGAACATGAACACTGAAGCTTTCTTT.

The V gene is TRBV11-1, the J gene TRBJ2-7; D is perhaps TRBD1 (5 bases). Per the germline V gene, CDR1 is SGHAT and CDR2 is FQDESV (reference sequence). This CDR3 is 14 amino acids long. Between the trimmed V and J ends, which lost 5 bases and 2 bases, there was a span of 13 bases. The CDR3 region is CASSPPRVPYEQYF. The CDR3 bases are TGTGCCAGCAGCCCCCCCAGGGTCCCCTACGAGCAGTACTTC.

The rearrangement links TRBV12-3 or TRBV12-4 to TRBJ1-2; D is possibly TRBD1 (5 bases). This CDR3 contains 13 residues. Between the trimmed V and J ends, which lost 2 bases and 3 bases, there was a span of 7 bases. The CDR3 spells CASSLRGDYGYTF. The CDR3 DNA reads as TGTGCCAGCAGTTTACGGGGGGACTATGGCTACACCTTC.